This T cell receptor beta chain was observed in a study of vaccination effects on CD4 cells after COVID-19. Study-wide background: Sample provision by two convalescent patients occurred 16 days and one week before vaccination. General study findings and limits: Clones induced by infection and by vaccine showed marked clonal contraction late after vaccination.

This clone occurred once. Its antigen remains unknown. Here immunoSEQ multiplex PCR was the method, and the copy in TCRdb shows in-frame clones only, minus some. In the table there are 30,000 to 45,000 clones, around 73% of which are singletons. Ahead of sequencing, the ViraFEST assay grew antigen-specific CD4+ T cells using viral peptide pools. Upon completion of under eleven days in culture, CD4+ T cells were isolated. The individual was infected with SARS-CoV-2 between March and December 2020, as confirmed by PCR. PBMC were cultured at under 2.5 million per well with roughly 9.7 IU/ml IL-2 and 8 to 10 ug/ml peptides. This CDR3 comprises 13 residues. V gave up 5 bases and J gave up 6 bases, with 12 bases separating them.

V gene TRBV12-3 or TRBV12-4 combines with J gene TRBJ2-3; the D is unclear. The specimen was CD4+ T cells from PBMCs cultured with HCoV-NL63 spike peptides, collected before COVID-19 vaccination. The source of this sequence is a human donor who had a prior SARS-CoV-2 infection. CDR3 amino acids: CASSLSPRDTQYF. The CDR3 DNA sequence: TGTGCCAGCAGTCTTAGTCCCAGGGATACGCAGTATTTT.